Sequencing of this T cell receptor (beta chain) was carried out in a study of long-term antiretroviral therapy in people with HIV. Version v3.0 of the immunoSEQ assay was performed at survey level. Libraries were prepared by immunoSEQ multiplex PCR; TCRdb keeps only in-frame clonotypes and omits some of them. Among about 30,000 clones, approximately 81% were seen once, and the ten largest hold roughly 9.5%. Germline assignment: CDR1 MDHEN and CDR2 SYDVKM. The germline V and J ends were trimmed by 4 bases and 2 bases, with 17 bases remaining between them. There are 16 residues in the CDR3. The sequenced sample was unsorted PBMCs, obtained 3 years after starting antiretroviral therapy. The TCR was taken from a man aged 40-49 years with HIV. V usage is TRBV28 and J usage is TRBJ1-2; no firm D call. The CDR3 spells CASSSPVGTANYGYTF. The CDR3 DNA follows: TGTGCCAGCAGTTCCCCGGTGGGCACCGCAAACTATGGCTACACCTTC.